This T cell receptor beta chain was captured in a study of T cells in Graves' hyperthyroidism and ophthalmopathy. The germline CDR1 and CDR2 sequences are DFQATT and SNEGSKA (reference sequence). There are 13 residues in the CDR3. Absence of ophthalmopathy progression within 18 months defined stable Graves' hyperthyroidism. These patients, aged 18 to 65, had recently diagnosed hyperthyroidism lasting under 2 months. A patient was excluded if there was uncontrolled infection, other autoimmune disease, pregnancy or lactation. Amplification targeted TCR beta CDR3 regions from RNA transcripts. First-round RT-PCR of the TCR CDR3 relied on the HTBI primer set. TCRdb reanalysed the multiplex PCR reads using MiXCR and keeps one entry per CDR3 protein. The table has roughly 740,000 distinct CDR3 sequences, about 16% seen once.

J is TRBJ2-3 and V is TRBV20-1, with TRBD2 identical over 7 bases. Sequenced input: blood. This TCR came from a young man with Graves' hyperthyroidism. CDR3 region: CAPASGYTDTQYF. The CDR3 DNA sequence: TGCGCACCGGCTAGCGGATACACAGATACGCAGTATTTT.